Shown below are 11 T cell receptor beta chains from a single sample sequenced in a study of T cells in Graves' hyperthyroidism and ophthalmopathy (dated by TCRdb to 2018 to 2020). The protocol used for the library was multiplex PCR. Sequencing took place on an Illumina HiSeq 2000. Amplification of TCR beta CDR3 regions was carried out from RNA transcripts. For the first round of RT-PCR on the TCR CDR3, the HTBI primer set was used together with the Qiagen OneStep RT-PCR kit. Through fastp at Q25 and MiXCR, TCRdb rebuilt clones from the public reads, retaining in-frame beta chains. Every CDR3 protein is listed once, alongside the most common genes and DNA of its rows. The sample has approximately 430,000 distinct CDR3 sequences on record, over 12% of them singletons. The top ten hold 13% of the sample. The specimen was blood. These TCRs come from a man aged 18 to 35 with Graves' ophthalmopathy.

This clonotype was counted between two and nine times. In DNA form, the CDR3 reads TGCGCCAGCAGGCTGGGACAGGGGCAGTATTTT. Amino acids: CASRLGQGQYF. The chain couples TRBV5-1 to TRBJ2-3, with TRBD1 identical over 9 bases. Trimming at V came to 5 bases and at J to 11 bases, leaving 3 bases not matched to a gene. The CDR3 consists of 11 residues. Germline V CDR1 and CDR2: SGHRS, YFSETQ.

V gene TRBV4-1 combines with J gene TRBJ1-2; D call uncertain. The CDR3 sequence is 16 residues long. Trimming removed 3 bases from V and 8 bases from J, with 22 bases in between. The germline V gene has CDR1 MGHRA and CDR2 YSYEKL. The CDR3 here is CASSQPTGSPTGGYTF. In DNA form, the CDR3 reads TGCGCCAGCAGCCAGCCCACCGGCAGCCCCACTGGAGGCTACACCTTC.

This clonotype was detected only once. The chain uses TRBV7-9 and TRBJ2-2; TRBD1 is a possible D gene (6 bases). V lost 4 bases and J 7 bases, leaving 19 bases between the germline ends. Germline V gives CDR1 SEHNR, CDR2 FQNEAQ (reference sequence). This CDR3 is built from 16 residues. DNA of the CDR3: TGTGCCAGCAGCTCCCCAAGGACAGAGCGAGACGGGGAGCTGTTTTTT. Translation: CASSSPRTERDGELFF. Based on the CDR3 plus reference TRBV7-9 and TRBJ2-2, the full variable domain is DTGVSQNPRHKITKRGQNVTFRCDPISEHNRLYWYRQTLGQGPEFLTYFQNEAQLEKSRLLSDRFSAERPKGSFSTLEIQRTEQGDSAMYLCASSSPRTERDGELFFGEGSRLTVL.

This clonotype showed up many times. V is TRBV20-1 and J is TRBJ1-1; D not resolved. The CDR3 extends over 14 amino acids. Germline CDR1 is DFQATT and CDR2 is SNEGSKA (reference sequence). V was trimmed by 0 bases and J by 6 bases, leaving 14 bases between them. The CDR3 coding sequence is TGCAGTGCTAGAGATTTGAGGGAGTTGGCTGAAGCTTTCTTT. This translates into CSARDLRELAEAFF.

The chain couples TRBV5-5 to TRBJ1-1; D gene uncertain. The CDR3 is 14 residues long. V was trimmed by 6 bases and J by 1 base, leaving 13 bases between them. Per the germline V gene, CDR1 is SGHKS and CDR2 is YYEKEE (reference sequence). CDR3 DNA sequence: TGTGCCAGCACCCCCGGGGTAGGGAACACTGAAGCTTTCTTT. This translates into CASTPGVGNTEAFF.

This clonotype has ten or more counts. The chain recombines TRBV12-3 or TRBV12-4 with TRBJ1-2; D might be TRBD1 (6 bases). The length of the CDR3 is 15 residues. The V end was cut by 7 bases, the J end by 0 bases, with 15 bases between. The CDR3 sequence is CASTQTGTANYGYTF. The CDR3 coding sequence is TGTGCCAGCACTCAAACAGGGACCGCTAACTATGGCTACACCTTC.

This clonotype has at least ten counts. The chain links TRBV10-1 to TRBJ2-5; D may correspond to TRBD1 or TRBD2 (5 bases each). The CDR3 is made up of 14 amino acids. Trimming cost V 3 bases and J 1 base, with 9 bases left between them. Germline V gives CDR1 WNHNN, CDR2 SYGVQD (reference sequence). In DNA, the CDR3 is TGCGCCAGCAGTGAACACGGGACCCAAGAGACCCAGTACTTC. Translation gives CASSEHGTQETQYF.

This clonotype was recorded many times. The V and J genes are TRBV7-9 and TRBJ2-3; 7 bases agree with TRBD2. After removal of 1 base from V and 3 bases from J, the junction contained 1 base not matched to a gene. This CDR3 has 14 amino acids. Germline V lookup: CDR1 SEHNR, CDR2 FQNEAQ (reference sequence). The CDR3 DNA reads TGTGCCAGCAGCTTAGTTAGCGGGACAGATACGCAGTATTTT. Translated: CASSLVSGTDTQYF.

The table lists this clonotype with many counts. This rearrangement joins TRBV12-3 or TRBV12-4 to TRBJ2-1; 9 bases are a match to TRBD1. Trimming at V came to 5 bases and at J to 7 bases, leaving 9 bases not matched to a gene. There are 15 residues in the CDR3. In nucleotides, the CDR3 is TGTGCCAGCAGTCCAAGACAGGGGGTGGGAAATGAGCAGTTCTTC. Amino acids: CASSPRQGVGNEQFF.

Details on this clonotype: This could be a read error, since a much larger clone is one nucleotide away. The chain is built from TRBV7-9 and TRBJ1-3, with D unclear. Germline CDR1 and CDR2: SEHNR and FQNEAQ (reference sequence). This CDR3 contains 14 residues. CDR3 coding DNA: TGTGCCAGCAGCCTGATCAGCTCTGGAAACACCACATATTTT. This sequence encodes CASSLISSGNTTYF.

This clonotype was seen a single time. This chain uses TRBV10-3 with TRBJ2-7; 9 bases match TRBD2. Germline V gives CDR1 ENHRY, CDR2 SYGVKD. CDR3 length: 16 residues. Trimming removed 4 bases from V and 2 bases from J; junction bases left unmatched: 9. CDR3 in DNA: TGTGCCATCAGTGGGCCCCGACTAGCGGATCCCTACGAGCAGTACTTC. This sequence encodes CAISGPRLADPYEQYF.